Each of the 30 T cell receptor beta chains below was sequenced from the same sample in a study of T cell repertoires in cytomegalovirus infection (dated by TCRdb to between 2017 and 2020). Their antigens are not known. The instrument was an Illumina HiSeq 1500. TCRdb cleaned the public reads at Q25 with fastp, built clones with MiXCR and kept in-frame beta chains. Rows are combined by CDR3 protein, so each entry shows the most common genes and DNA. In all, the sample holds a few hundred thousand distinct CDR3 sequences, and 33% of those were seen once. Jointly, the top ten make up 17% of the sample. The treatment or condition label on this specimen signifies: in vitro stimulation with specific CMV peptide epitopes to enrich CMV-specific T cells. Material: cultured PBMCs, obtained from culture after CMV antigen stimulation. The receptors stem from a human donor in good health (CMV status not recorded). Some clones in this sample may be carry-over from other donors' samples.

Ten or more counts support this clonotype. The V and J genes are TRBV7-2 and TRBJ2-7, with 10 bases lining up with TRBD1. The CDR3 is made up of 14 amino acids. The V gene's germline CDR1 is SGHTA and CDR2 FQGNSA. V lost 5 bases and J lost 7; bases outside the gene matches: 8. CDR3 residues: CASSLQSGQGEQYF. The CDR3 DNA reads TGTGCCAGCAGCCTCCAGTCGGGACAGGGGGAGCAGTACTTC.

This chain joins TRBV24-1 and TRBJ1-2; D gene ambiguous. V was shortened by 9 bases and J by 2 bases, with 9 bases between the two germline ends. The V gene's germline CDR1 is KGHDR and CDR2 SFDVKD. The CDR3 consists of 12 residues. The CDR3 sequence is CATEAANYGYTF. The DNA of the CDR3 is TGTGCCACCGAGGCAGCCAACTATGGCTACACCTTC.

There are many counts of this clonotype. The chain joins TRBV6-5 to TRBJ2-2; 9 bases are a match to TRBD2. The germline V gene encodes CDR1 MNHEY and CDR2 SVGAGI. The J segment lost 5 bases and the V segment lost 3 bases, leaving 1 base of the junction unmatched. The CDR3 runs 14 residues. The CDR3 loop reads CASSYSGGTGELFF. CDR3 bases: TGTGCCAGCAGTTATAGCGGGGGAACCGGGGAGCTGTTTTTT.

The rearrangement links TRBV5-3 to TRBJ2-1; tentatively, D is TRBD2 (6 bases). TRBV5-3 is an ORF; its function is uncertain. This CDR3 has 14 amino acids. V shed 8 bases and J shed 2 bases, with 14 bases lying between them. The CDR3 DNA reads TGTGCCAGCAGCAGCGGGTCCCCCTACAATGAGCAGTTCTTC. Encoded protein: CASSSGSPYNEQFF.

The chain links TRBV10-3 to TRBJ2-1, with 14 nucleotides matching TRBD2. CDR1 is ENHRY and CDR2 is SYGVKD in the germline V gene. Trimming cost V 6 bases and J 4 bases; bases outside gene matches: 11. The CDR3 is 18 residues long. The chain's CDR3 is CAIRTTSGRGPKYNEQFF. CDR3 nucleotides: TGTGCCATCAGAACGACTAGCGGGAGGGGTCCTAAATACAATGAGCAGTTCTTC.

This clonotype has more than one count but fewer than ten. The chain carries TRBV12-3 or TRBV12-4 and TRBJ2-3, with a possible D match to TRBD2 (5 bases). The CDR3 runs 12 residues. Trimming cost V 2 bases and J 9 bases, with 9 bases left between them. The DNA of the CDR3 is TGTGCCAGCAGTTTATCAGCGGTCACGCAGTATTTT. It codes for CASSLSAVTQYF.

The chain has TRBV5-1 and TRBJ2-3; D gene unclear. The V end was cut by 0 bases, the J end by 2 bases, with 7 bases between. This CDR3 has 14 amino acids. Germline assignment: CDR1 SGHRS and CDR2 YFSETQ. CDR3: CASSLVAFTDTQYF. The CDR3 DNA sequence: TGCGCCAGCAGCTTGGTTGCGTTCACAGATACGCAGTATTTT. Variable domain in full (rest from reference TRBV5-1 and TRBJ2-3): KAGVTQTPRYLIKTRGQQVTLSCSPISGHRSVSWYQQTPGQGLQFLFEYFSETQRNKGNFPGRFSGRQFSNSRSEMNVSTLELGDSALYLCASSLVAFTDTQYFGPGTRLTVL.

This rearrangement joins TRBV19 to TRBJ2-1, with TRBD1 as a possible D gene (5 bases). CDR3 length equals 13 residues. Germline CDR1 and CDR2: LNHDA and SQIVND (reference sequence). Trimming stripped 4 bases from V and 7 bases from J, with 11 bases between. The CDR3 loop is CASSNVGPNEQFF. The CDR3 nucleotides are TGTGCCAGTAGTAACGTGGGGCCAAATGAGCAGTTCTTC.

CDR3 nucleotides: TGTGCCAGCAGCTTGGCCGGGGCGCAGGGGGAGACCCAGTACTTC. It specifies CASSLAGAQGETQYF. This chain joins TRBV7-6 and TRBJ2-5; D is perhaps TRBD1 (6 bases). Trimming took 3 bases from V and 5 from J, leaving 16 bases between them. The germline V gene encodes CDR1 SGHVS and CDR2 FNYEAQ. The CDR3 consists of 15 residues.

This clonotype was recorded a few times. The chain has TRBV7-9 and TRBJ2-7; either TRBD1 or TRBD2 may fit D (5 bases each). CDR1 is SEHNR, CDR2 FQNEAQ, per germline (reference sequence). CDR3 length: 14 amino acids. V was shortened by 5 bases and J by 5 bases, with 16 bases between the two germline ends. CDR3 DNA sequence: TGTGCCAGCAGCCTCAAGGGGAGTCCCAACGAGCAGTACTTC. Translating it yields CASSLKGSPNEQYF.

This chain uses TRBV6-5 with TRBJ1-1, with D unclear. The ends were cut back, 6 bases at V and 5 bases at J, with 10 bases in the middle. This CDR3 region has 12 residues. CDR1 and CDR2 (germline): MNHEY, SVGAGI. CDR3 coding DNA: TGTGCCAGCAGCAATACAGTAACTGAAGCTTTCTTT. This encodes CASSNTVTEAFF.

This clonotype was counted between two and nine times. The chain has TRBV6-2 or TRBV6-3 and TRBJ2-7, with 8 positions matching TRBD2. The CDR3 extends over 13 amino acids. CDR1 and CDR2 from the germline V gene are MNHEY and SVGEGT. V dropped 2 bases and J dropped 6; count of bases not matched to a gene: 3. The CDR3 here is CASSYRGRSEQYV. In nucleotides, the CDR3 is TGTGCCAGCAGTTACCGCGGGAGGAGCGAGCAGTACGTC.

This clonotype was seen a handful of times. V gene TRBV6-6 combines with J gene TRBJ2-1; 12 bases match TRBD2. V dropped 7 bases and J dropped 7; count of bases not matched to a gene: 8. Germline lookup yields CDR1 MNHNY and CDR2 SVGAGI (reference sequence). The CDR3 length is 15 residues. The CDR3: CASTPTSGSLNEQFF. The CDR3 DNA sequence: TGTGCCAGCACTCCGACTAGCGGGAGTTTGAATGAGCAGTTCTTC.

The V and J genes are TRBV7-2 and TRBJ2-1; 7 bases align to TRBD2. This CDR3 comprises 14 residues. Germline assignment: CDR1 SGHTA and CDR2 FQGNSA. The J segment lost 6 bases and the V segment lost 1 base, leaving 3 bases of the junction unmatched. CDR3 DNA sequence: TGTGCCAGCAGCTTAGAGCGGGGTGGCAATGAGCAGTTCTTC. Residues: CASSLERGGNEQFF.

The table lists this clonotype with a count of one. The V gene is TRBV29-1, the J gene TRBJ2-5; D not certain. CDR1 and CDR2 from the germline V gene are SQVTM and ANQGSEA. CDR3 length: 13 residues. Trimming removed 2 bases from V and 1 base from J, with 8 bases in between. CDR3 DNA: TGCAGCGTTGAACGGCCAGCCCAAGAGACCCAGTACTTC. Amino acids: CSVERPAQETQYF.

This clonotype has ten or more counts. This chain uses TRBV7-2 with TRBJ1-3, with D perhaps TRBD1 (5 bases). Looked up from germline, CDR1 is SGHTA and CDR2 is FQGNSA. There are 14 residues in the CDR3. V lost 5 bases, J lost 1 base, and 9 bases lay in between. The CDR3 coding sequence is TGTGCCAGCAGCCGCCAGGGATCTGGAAACACCATATATTTT. The encoded protein is CASSRQGSGNTIYF.

The rearrangement joins TRBV11-2 to TRBJ1-2; D gene uncertain. The germline V and J ends were trimmed by 4 bases and 2 bases, with 17 bases remaining between them. The germline V gene encodes CDR1 SGHAT and CDR2 FQNNGV. The CDR3 is made up of 16 amino acids. CDR3 protein: CASSSLWTPENYGYTF. The CDR3 bases are TGTGCCAGCAGCTCCTTGTGGACCCCTGAGAACTATGGCTACACCTTC.

This clonotype was detected a few times. V and J are TRBV6-2 or TRBV6-3 and TRBJ1-5; TRBD1 matches at 9 bases. Trimming removed 7 bases from V and 1 base from J; junction bases left unmatched: 11. Germline V gene lookup returns CDR1 MNHEY and CDR2 SVGEGT. The CDR3 consists of 17 residues. The DNA for the CDR3 is TGTGCCAGCACCCTCAGGGGGACAGGGATAAGCAATCAGCCCCAGCATTTT. The encoded protein is CASTLRGTGISNQPQHF.

This clonotype appeared many times. The chain couples TRBV7-2 to TRBJ1-2; D is perhaps TRBD1 (5 bases). Germline values: CDR1 SGHTA, CDR2 FQGNSA. Trimming stripped 1 base from V and 2 bases from J, with 11 bases between. The CDR3 length is 15 residues. CDR3 nucleotides: TGTGCCAGCAGCTTAGGGGCAGGGCTGAACTATGGCTACACCTTC. This translates into CASSLGAGLNYGYTF.

This chain links TRBV27 with TRBJ1-4, with unresolved D. There are 14 residues in the CDR3. V was clipped by 3 bases and J by 7 bases, with 12 bases between them. The germline CDR1 and CDR2 sequences are MNHEY and SMNVEV (reference sequence). The CDR3 sequence is CASSFSGIREKLFF. CDR3 nucleotide sequence: TGTGCCAGCAGTTTTTCGGGGATACGTGAAAAACTGTTTTTT.

This clonotype was detected only a few times. The chain couples TRBV27 to TRBJ2-1; 8 bases line up with TRBD1. CDR3 length: 14 amino acids. V was clipped by 5 bases and J by 7 bases; unmatched bases: 7. In germline, CDR1 is MNHEY, CDR2 SMNVEV (reference sequence). DNA of the CDR3: TGTGCCAGCAGTACCTACAGGGGGGAGAATGAGCAGTTCTTC. This sequence encodes CASSTYRGENEQFF.

The V and J genes are TRBV11-2 and TRBJ2-2; D may correspond to TRBD1 or TRBD2 (5 bases each). V shed 4 bases and J shed 4 bases, with 13 bases lying between them. From germline, CDR1 is SGHAT and CDR2 FQNNGV. The CDR3 length is 15 residues. CDR3 DNA: TGTGCCAGCAGCTCCGGGACCCACACCACCGGGGAGCTGTTTTTT. It encodes CASSSGTHTTGELFF.

The CDR3 region has the DNA TGTGCCAGCAGCATACCACTGCCTCAGGCGGGAACGCAGTATTTT. Its translation: CASSIPLPQAGTQYF. The V and J genes are TRBV7-9 and TRBJ2-3; D might be TRBD2 (6 bases). The CDR3 sequence is 15 residues long. The V end lost 5 bases, the J end lost 9 bases, and 21 bases lay between the germline ends. CDR1 is SEHNR and CDR2 is FQNEAQ in the germline V gene (reference sequence).

This clonotype appeared a few times. This sequence joins TRBV2 and TRBJ2-3; 8 bases agree with TRBD2. Germline CDR1 SNHLY, CDR2 FYNNEI. J gave up 0 bases and V 4 bases, and 6 bases lay outside the gene matches. This CDR3 is built from 16 residues. CDR3 region: CASSGRLAGSTDTQYF. The CDR3 nucleotides are TGTGCCAGCAGTGGGAGGCTAGCGGGCAGCACAGATACGCAGTATTTT. Full variable domain (missing parts from reference TRBV2 and TRBJ2-3): EPEVTQTPSHQVTQMGQEVILRCVPISNHLYFYWYRQILGQKVEFLVSFYNNEISEKSEIFDDQFSVERPDGSNFTLKIRSTKLEDSAMYFCASSGRLAGSTDTQYFGPGTRLTVL.

This clonotype was seen only a few times. The chain uses TRBV4-2 and TRBJ2-4; no clear D gene. V lost 1 base and J 6 bases, leaving 10 bases between the germline ends. The germline V gene encodes CDR1 LGHNA and CDR2 YNFKEQ. The length of the CDR3 is 14 residues. CDR3 loop: CASSQVGQLNIQYF. DNA for the CDR3: TGTGCCAGCAGCCAAGTTGGCCAACTAAACATTCAGTACTTC.

The J gene is TRBJ2-5, the V gene TRBV20-1, with D uncertain. The germline CDR1 and CDR2 sequences are DFQATT and SNEGSKA (reference sequence). This CDR3 comprises 13 residues. V lost 7 bases to trimming and J lost 0 bases, with 12 bases between them. The CDR3: CSVNLGYQETQYF. CDR3 DNA sequence: TGCAGTGTCAATCTTGGTTACCAAGAGACCCAGTACTTC.

The rearrangement links TRBV19 to TRBJ2-1, with D tentatively TRBD2 (5 bases). The CDR3 loop spans 12 amino acids. V shed 3 bases and J shed 9 bases, with 9 bases lying between them. CDR1 is LNHDA and CDR2 is SQIVND in the germline V gene (reference sequence). CDR3 coding DNA: TGTGCCAGTAGTATTCGGGGTACTGAGCAGTTCTTC. Amino acid sequence: CASSIRGTEQFF.

The V call is TRBV5-5, the J call TRBJ2-5; the match to TRBD2 covers 12 bases. This CDR3 comprises 13 residues. V dropped 5 bases and J dropped 5; count of bases not matched to a gene: 1. In germline, CDR1 is SGHKS, CDR2 YYEKEE (reference sequence). In DNA form, the CDR3 reads TGTGCCAGCAGGACTAGCGGGAGTGAGACCCAGTACTTC. Translated: CASRTSGSETQYF.

This clonotype has only a few counts. This chain joins TRBV7-6 and TRBJ2-1; 16 bases align to TRBD2. The CDR3 sequence is 18 residues long. V was pared by 1 base and J by 2 bases, with 2 bases of the junction left unmatched. Germline CDR1 SGHVS, CDR2 FNYEAQ. The CDR3 here is CASSLGGTSGRAYNEQFF. CDR3 coding DNA: TGTGCCAGCAGCTTAGGTGGGACTAGCGGGAGGGCCTACAATGAGCAGTTCTTC.

This rearrangement joins TRBV4-1 to TRBJ2-3, with 10 bases fitting TRBD2. This CDR3 has 18 amino acids. Germline lookup yields CDR1 MGHRA and CDR2 YSYEKL. The V and J ends lost 1 base and 6 bases, in that order; junction bases with no gene match: 13. CDR3 nucleotide sequence: TGCGCCAGCAGCCAAGTTGGTGGGGCTAGCGGGAGCGTGGATACGCAGTATTTT. Its translation: CASSQVGGASGSVDTQYF.